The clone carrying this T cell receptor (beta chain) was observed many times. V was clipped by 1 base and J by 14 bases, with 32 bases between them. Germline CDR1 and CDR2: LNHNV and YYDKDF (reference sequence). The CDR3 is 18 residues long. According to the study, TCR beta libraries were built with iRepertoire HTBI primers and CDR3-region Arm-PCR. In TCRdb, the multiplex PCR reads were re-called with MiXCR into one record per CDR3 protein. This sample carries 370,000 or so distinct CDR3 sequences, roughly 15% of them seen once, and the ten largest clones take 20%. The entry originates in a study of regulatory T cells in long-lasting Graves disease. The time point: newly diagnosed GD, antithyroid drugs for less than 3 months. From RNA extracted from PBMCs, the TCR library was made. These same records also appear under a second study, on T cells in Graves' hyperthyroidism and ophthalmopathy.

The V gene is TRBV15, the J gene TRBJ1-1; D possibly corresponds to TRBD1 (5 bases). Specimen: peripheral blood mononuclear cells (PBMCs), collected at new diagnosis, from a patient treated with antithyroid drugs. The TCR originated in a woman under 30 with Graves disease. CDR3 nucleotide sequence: TGTGCCACCAGCAGAGTGTTCCGCACCCTCCCGGGGCCCCCTGAAGTGTTCTTT. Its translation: CATSRVFRTLPGPPEVFF.